The 2 T cell receptor beta chains in this list originate from one sample, sequenced in a study of blood T cell repertoires in COVID-19. The table came from immunoSEQ multiplex PCR; TCRdb's copy has only in-frame clones and leaves some out. The sample records over 200,000 clones, more than 75% being singletons. Sequencing used peripheral blood. Source of these receptors: a woman aged 40 to 55 who had recovered from COVID-19.

With respect to this clone: At one end, the junction sequence differs from germline, possibly due to a read error. The V gene is TRBV10-3, the J gene TRBJ1-2; the match to TRBD1 covers 8 bases. CDR1 ENHRY and CDR2 SYGVKD come from the germline V gene. This CDR3 contains 11 residues. The CDR3 protein is CAISEGQGAFF. CDR3 in DNA: TGTGCCATCAGTGAAGGTCAGGGGGCATTCTTC.

CDR3 in DNA: TGTGCCAGCAGTTTAGAGGGGGACAGGGGGGCCGAGCAGTACTTC. It yields the protein CASSLEGDRGAEQYF. The genes are TRBV27 and TRBJ2-7; 11 positions match TRBD1. With 2 bases clipped from V and 6 bases from J, the junction kept 6 bases outside the gene matches. This CDR3 has 15 residues. Germline loops: CDR1 MNHEY, CDR2 SMNVEV (reference sequence).